This is a list of T cell receptor beta chains from one sample in a study of T cell repertoires in cytomegalovirus infection. TCRdb re-analysed the reads in MiXCR, keeping a single row per CDR3 protein. The sample includes around 330,000 distinct CDR3 sequences, roughly a sixth of them seen just once. Sequenced input: PBMCs. The receptors originated from a human donor in good health (CMV status not recorded). Some clones in this sample may be carry-over from other donors' samples. The CDR3 runs from the conserved cysteine through the conserved F or W. Fields, in order: J gene, V gene, clone size, D gene, CDR3 protein, CDR3 DNA. A D gene is named only where the DNA matches it firmly. Clone size, where shown, is once, few, many, or a class for clones that have expanded.

j_gene: TRBJ1-3
v_gene: TRBV7-2
abundance: many
d_gene: -
CDR3aa: CASSSSKNGNTIYF
CDR3nt: TGTGCCAGCAGCTCATCGAAAAACGGAAACACCATATATTTT

j_gene: TRBJ2-7
v_gene: TRBV20-1
abundance: few
d_gene: -
CDR3aa: CSARIRRAQGIRTYEQYF
CDR3nt: TGCAGTGCTAGAATCAGGCGGGCACAGGGAATAAGGACCTACGAGCAGTACTTC

j_gene: TRBJ2-5
v_gene: TRBV7-6
abundance: many
d_gene: -
CDR3aa: CASSFAGFQETQYF
CDR3nt: TGTGCCAGCAGCTTTGCAGGGTTCCAAGAGACCCAGTACTTC

j_gene: TRBJ1-2
v_gene: TRBV7-9
abundance: few
d_gene: TRBD1
CDR3aa: CASSPPTGVLNYGYTF
CDR3nt: TGTGCCAGCAGCCCCCCGACAGGGGTATTGAACTATGGCTACACCTTC

j_gene: TRBJ2-2
v_gene: TRBV6-1
abundance: many
d_gene: -
CDR3aa: CASRVNTGELFF
CDR3nt: TGTGCCAGCAGGGTAAACACCGGGGAGCTGTTTTTT

j_gene: TRBJ2-6
v_gene: TRBV7-2
abundance: many
d_gene: -
CDR3aa: CASSEARGSGANVLTF
CDR3nt: TGTGCCAGCAGCGAGGCACGGGGATCTGGGGCCAACGTCCTGACTTTC

j_gene: TRBJ1-1
v_gene: TRBV7-9
abundance: few
d_gene: -
CDR3aa: CASSPQVRTEAFF
CDR3nt: TGTGCCAGCAGCCCTCAGGTCCGGACTGAAGCTTTCTTT

j_gene: TRBJ2-7
v_gene: TRBV7-9
abundance: once
d_gene: TRBD1
CDR3aa: CASSRLQGNYEQYF
CDR3nt: TGTGCCAGCAGCCGCCTACAGGGGAACTACGAGCAGTACTTC

j_gene: TRBJ1-5
v_gene: TRBV20-1
abundance: many
d_gene: -
CDR3aa: CSARPGGGYSNQPQHF
CDR3nt: TGCAGTGCTAGACCCGGGGGGGGATATAGCAATCAGCCCCAGCATTTT

j_gene: TRBJ2-5
v_gene: TRBV7-2
abundance: many
d_gene: TRBD1
CDR3aa: CASSLFRGGEETQYF
CDR3nt: TGTGCCAGCAGCCTTTTTAGAGGGGGCGAAGAGACCCAGTACTTC

j_gene: TRBJ2-3
v_gene: TRBV27
abundance: many
d_gene: -
CDR3aa: CASSLRVTDTQYF
CDR3nt: TGTGCCAGCAGTTTAAGGGTGACAGATACGCAGTATTTT

j_gene: TRBJ1-2
v_gene: TRBV20-1
abundance: few
d_gene: -
CDR3aa: CSAIRRQNYGYTF
CDR3nt: TGCAGTGCCATCAGAAGGCAGAACTATGGCTACACCTTC

j_gene: TRBJ2-1
v_gene: TRBV28
abundance: few
d_gene: TRBD2
CDR3aa: CASSLRGAGGGEQFF
CDR3nt: TGTGCCAGCAGTTTACGAGGCGCGGGGGGAGGCGAGCAGTTCTTC

j_gene: TRBJ2-7
v_gene: TRBV12-3/TRBV12-4
abundance: -
d_gene: TRBD2
CDR3aa: CASSGTSGLSYEQYF
CDR3nt: TGTGCCAGCAGTGGGACTAGCGGCCTTTCCTACGAGCAGTACTTC

j_gene: TRBJ1-5
v_gene: TRBV15
abundance: -
d_gene: -
CDR3aa: CATSSSPFQPQHF
CDR3nt: TGTGCCACCAGCAGTTCGCCATTCCAGCCCCAGCATTTT

j_gene: TRBJ1-1
v_gene: TRBV7-2
abundance: many
d_gene: TRBD1
CDR3aa: CASSSALAATGDKAFF
CDR3nt: TGTGCCAGCAGCTCTGCCCTTGCCGCGACAGGGGATAAAGCTTTCTTT

j_gene: TRBJ2-3
v_gene: TRBV2
abundance: many
d_gene: -
CDR3aa: CASSGLDTQYF
CDR3nt: TGTGCCAGCAGTGGACTAGATACGCAGTATTTT

j_gene: TRBJ2-7
v_gene: TRBV7-2
abundance: many
d_gene: TRBD1
CDR3aa: CASSSGQDYEQYF
CDR3nt: TGTGCCAGCAGCTCCGGACAGGACTACGAGCAGTACTTC

j_gene: TRBJ2-2
v_gene: TRBV7-2
abundance: few
d_gene: TRBD1
CDR3aa: CASSLGTGLVTGELFF
CDR3nt: TGTGCCAGCAGCTTGGGGACAGGGCTGGTTACCGGGGAGCTGTTTTTT

j_gene: TRBJ1-1
v_gene: TRBV6-1
abundance: few
d_gene: TRBD1
CDR3aa: CASSSPSNRGLSNTEAFF
CDR3nt: TGTGCCAGCAGCTCACCCTCCAACAGGGGGCTATCGAACACTGAAGCTTTCTTT

j_gene: TRBJ1-3
v_gene: TRBV28
abundance: many
d_gene: TRBD1
CDR3aa: CASSGTGRSGNTIYF
CDR3nt: TGTGCCAGCAGTGGGACAGGGCGCTCTGGAAACACCATATATTTT

j_gene: TRBJ2-3
v_gene: TRBV6-5
abundance: few
d_gene: TRBD2
CDR3aa: CASSYLLAGARYF
CDR3nt: TGTGCCAGCAGTTACTTACTAGCGGGGGCGCGGTATTTT

j_gene: TRBJ1-2
v_gene: TRBV6-2/TRBV6-3
abundance: many
d_gene: -
CDR3aa: CASSPLGGRNGYTF
CDR3nt: TGTGCCAGCAGCCCCCTGGGAGGGCGAAATGGCTACACCTTC

j_gene: TRBJ2-1
v_gene: TRBV11-3
abundance: -
d_gene: -
CDR3aa: CASSLDQGGSRLYNEQFF
CDR3nt: TGTGCCAGCAGCTTAGATCAGGGGGGCAGTCGCCTCTACAATGAGCAGTTCTTC

j_gene: TRBJ2-1
v_gene: TRBV20-1
abundance: -
d_gene: TRBD2
CDR3aa: CSAYTGTSGDNEQFF
CDR3nt: TGCAGTGCTTATACCGGGACTAGCGGTGACAATGAGCAGTTCTTC

j_gene: TRBJ1-2
v_gene: TRBV4-2
abundance: many
d_gene: -
CDR3aa: CASSQDQSRDYTF
CDR3nt: TGTGCCAGCAGCCAAGATCAGAGTCGTGACTACACCTTC

j_gene: TRBJ1-1
v_gene: TRBV28
abundance: many
d_gene: -
CDR3aa: CATITDGVTEAFF
CDR3nt: TGTGCCACCATTACCGATGGGGTCACTGAAGCTTTCTTT

j_gene: TRBJ1-1
v_gene: TRBV3-1
abundance: -
d_gene: TRBD1
CDR3aa: CASSLEGAMNTEAFF
CDR3nt: TGTGCCAGCAGCCTAGAGGGGGCCATGAACACTGAAGCTTTCTTT

j_gene: TRBJ2-5
v_gene: TRBV7-2
abundance: few
d_gene: TRBD1
CDR3aa: CASSAGTGGQETQYF
CDR3nt: TGTGCCAGCAGCGCCGGGACAGGGGGCCAAGAGACCCAGTACTTC

j_gene: TRBJ1-1
v_gene: TRBV12-3/TRBV12-4
abundance: many
d_gene: TRBD1
CDR3aa: CATVRGHDTEAFF
CDR3nt: TGTGCCACAGTGAGGGGGCATGACACTGAAGCTTTCTTT

j_gene: TRBJ1-1
v_gene: TRBV7-2
abundance: many
d_gene: -
CDR3aa: CASRSAGSRFEAFF
CDR3nt: TGTGCCAGCCGCAGTGCGGGGAGCCGGTTTGAAGCTTTCTTT

j_gene: TRBJ1-5
v_gene: TRBV12-3/TRBV12-4
abundance: few
d_gene: TRBD1
CDR3aa: CASSPTGGSQPQHF
CDR3nt: TGTGCCAGCAGTCCCACAGGGGGAAGTCAGCCCCAGCATTTT

j_gene: TRBJ1-2
v_gene: TRBV7-2
abundance: many
d_gene: -
CDR3aa: CASSLVWGMGTGGYTF
CDR3nt: TGTGCCAGCAGCTTAGTCTGGGGGATGGGCACTGGTGGCTACACCTTC

j_gene: TRBJ2-7
v_gene: TRBV19
abundance: few
d_gene: TRBD2
CDR3aa: CASSPGLAAYEQYF
CDR3nt: TGTGCCAGTAGTCCTGGACTAGCCGCCTACGAGCAGTACTTC

j_gene: TRBJ1-2
v_gene: TRBV12-3/TRBV12-4
abundance: -
d_gene: -
CDR3aa: CASSFRGTGGYTF
CDR3nt: TGTGCCAGCAGTTTTCGAGGGACGGGGGGCTACACCTTC

j_gene: TRBJ1-1
v_gene: TRBV10-3
abundance: few
d_gene: -
CDR3aa: CAISDGKGGMNTEAFF
CDR3nt: TGTGCCATCAGTGACGGGAAGGGTGGGATGAACACTGAAGCTTTCTTT

j_gene: TRBJ2-3
v_gene: TRBV20-1
abundance: -
d_gene: TRBD2
CDR3aa: CSASSASGGGTDTQYF
CDR3nt: TGCAGTGCTAGCTCGGCTAGCGGGGGGGGCACAGATACGCAGTATTTT

j_gene: TRBJ1-5
v_gene: TRBV3-1
abundance: -
d_gene: -
CDR3aa: CASSQAPSYQPQHF
CDR3nt: TGTGCCAGCAGCCAAGCCCCCTCTTATCAGCCCCAGCATTTT

j_gene: TRBJ2-2
v_gene: TRBV7-2
abundance: many
d_gene: -
CDR3aa: CASSPGDANTGELFF
CDR3nt: TGTGCCAGCAGCCCCGGGGACGCAAACACCGGGGAGCTGTTTTTT

j_gene: TRBJ1-2
v_gene: TRBV12-3/TRBV12-4
abundance: -
d_gene: TRBD1
CDR3aa: CASSLQTPTGNLQSGYTF
CDR3nt: TGTGCCAGCAGCCTACAGACACCGACAGGGAACCTACAAAGTGGCTACACCTTC

j_gene: TRBJ2-4
v_gene: TRBV7-9
abundance: many
d_gene: TRBD2
CDR3aa: CASSFMVGLAGGVAKNIQYF
CDR3nt: TGTGCCAGCAGCTTCATGGTCGGACTAGCGGGGGGCGTAGCCAAAAACATTCAGTACTTC

j_gene: TRBJ1-5
v_gene: TRBV12-3/TRBV12-4
abundance: once
d_gene: TRBD1
CDR3aa: CASSMNPGTANQPQHF
CDR3nt: TGTGCCAGCAGTATGAACCCCGGGACAGCAAATCAGCCCCAGCATTTT

j_gene: TRBJ1-5
v_gene: TRBV6-1
abundance: -
d_gene: TRBD1
CDR3aa: CASSEWAGGEGYQPQHF
CDR3nt: TGTGCCAGCAGTGAATGGGCAGGGGGCGAAGGTTATCAGCCCCAGCATTTT

j_gene: TRBJ2-7
v_gene: TRBV12-3/TRBV12-4
abundance: many
d_gene: TRBD1
CDR3aa: CASSYRGTGGLWDDEQYF
CDR3nt: TGTGCCAGCAGCTACCGGGGGACAGGGGGATTGTGGGATGACGAGCAGTACTTC

j_gene: TRBJ1-2
v_gene: TRBV6-5
abundance: -
d_gene: -
CDR3aa: CASSYSAATSAGYGYTF
CDR3nt: TGTGCCAGCAGTTATTCGGCGGCTACTTCGGCGGGTTATGGCTACACCTTC